The subject of this entry is one T cell receptor beta chain. Which antigen it targets is not known. From each donor, an approximately 2.5 ml peripheral blood sample was drawn into PAXgene tubes and stored at -80 degrees C. Without any T cell sorting, total RNA was extracted from whole blood using the PAXgene blood miRNA kit on an automated QIAcube. Peripheral blood from monozygotic twin pairs, either concordant or discordant for inflammatory bowel disease, underwent deep TCRalpha and TCRbeta repertoire profiling that used unique molecular barcoding. Smoking habits were recorded for all twin pairs, with individuals classified as current, former or never smokers. This entry comes from a study of monozygotic twins with inflammatory bowel disease (dated 2019 in TCRdb). The study in broad terms: A total of roughly 28 monozygotic twin pairs were included in the full study, comprising nine German pairs (four IBD-concordant, five IBD-discordant) and 19 IBD-discordant Danish pairs. The search for disease-associated traits relied mainly on comparing, within discordant pairs, IBD patients with their genetically identical healthy co-twins. Each individual had, on average, about 151 000 unique TCRalpha sequences and 181 000 unique TCRbeta sequences available for analysis.

General conclusions and limits of the study: No single strong signal or clonotype linked to IBD turned up in the results, so the idea that one exists was not supported. TCRbeta repertoire diversity, by inverse Simpson index, was decreased in IBD patients compared with their healthy co-twins. Background noise and inter-individual variability may have been introduced into the repertoires by the differing immunosuppressive treatments among patients. The analysis was unable to tell different T cell subtypes apart. IBD patients shared fewer clonotypes with other individuals than healthy twins did, most markedly in patients showing signs of disease activity. No difference in repertoire similarity was observed between concordant and discordant twins, possibly owing to limited statistical power.

Library creation used 5' RACE. For each TCR library, around 3,800 ng of total RNA was used. cDNA was synthesized with SMARTScribe reverse transcriptase in eight separate reactions per sample. During cDNA synthesis, unique molecular identifiers containing a 6-nucleotide sample barcode were introduced by template switching. TCRalpha and TCRbeta cDNA was amplified in two nested PCRs of about 17 and 10 cycles, and bead purification was carried out after each PCR. Before amplification, cDNA was treated with uracil DNA-glycosylase and purified using the QIAquick PCR purification kit. The second PCR added Illumina TruSeq-compatible adapters along with sample-specific barcodes. TapeStation and Qubit were used to check library quality and concentration, and around 5 ng of each library went into the pool. Sequencing of pooled libraries was carried out on an Illumina HiSeq2500 single-index Rapid Run using 2 x 100 bp reads and custom sequencing primers. The authors processed their data as follows. PCR and sequencing errors were corrected by UMI-based consensus assembly using MiGEC version 1.2.6. V(D)J alignment, clonotype assembly and CDR3 extraction were performed with MiXCR version 2.1.1. Normalisation of gene usage, clonotype sharing and MAIT/NKT TCR abundance was achieved by analysing the top 1000, 10 000 and 20 000 clonotypes per sample. Diversity was computed as the inverse Simpson index with the vegan R package after downsampling to 27 000 UMIs. Paired Mann-Whitney U tests were applied to discordant twin pairs, and Benjamini-Hochberg correction was used for multiple testing. TCRdb reprocessed the reads into one record per CDR3 protein sequence, lacking DNA. Clone size and V and J calls follow TCRdb, not the original study. The sample table records approximately 330,000 distinct CDR3 sequences. Roughly 2% of the sample is held by the ten biggest clonotypes.

From the cysteine up to the phenylalanine, the CDR3 has a length of 15 residues. No coding sequence is recorded. CDR1 SEHNR and CDR2 FQNEAQ are derived from the germline V gene (reference sequence). The sequence was collected from a human donor with ulcerative colitis or Crohn's disease, or a healthy co-twin of an affected twin (not recorded which). The sequenced material came from blood. This chain joins TRBV7-9 to TRBJ1-1; TCRdb reports TRBD1, a call that lacks DNA to check it against. The CDR3 region: CASSQYDRVGTEAFF.